The T cell receptor (beta chain) under discussion was sequenced for a study of CD4 T cells in relation to SARS-CoV-2 and coronaviruses. Before the COVID-19 pandemic, during about 2010-2018, CD4+ T cells were taken from unexposed donors. Trimming at V came to 4 bases and at J to 0 bases, leaving 11 bases not matched to a gene. The germline V gene has CDR1 SGHAT and CDR2 FQNNGV. The CDR3 is made up of 18 amino acids. Libraries were prepared by immunoSEQ multiplex PCR; TCRdb keeps only in-frame clonotypes and omits some of them. The sample has 60,000 to 85,000 clones, 80% to 95% seen once. The chain joins TRBV11-2 to TRBJ1-2; 10 positions agree with TRBD1. The clonotype originates from a human donor in good health. The sequenced sample was naive CD4+ T cells from PBMCs. Subset specified: naive CD4+ T cells isolated by negative enrichment. In nucleotides, the CDR3 is TGTGCCAGCAGCTCGCCGGAGGGGACAGGGGCCACTAACTATGGCTACACCTTC. Amino acid sequence: CASSSPEGTGATNYGYTF.